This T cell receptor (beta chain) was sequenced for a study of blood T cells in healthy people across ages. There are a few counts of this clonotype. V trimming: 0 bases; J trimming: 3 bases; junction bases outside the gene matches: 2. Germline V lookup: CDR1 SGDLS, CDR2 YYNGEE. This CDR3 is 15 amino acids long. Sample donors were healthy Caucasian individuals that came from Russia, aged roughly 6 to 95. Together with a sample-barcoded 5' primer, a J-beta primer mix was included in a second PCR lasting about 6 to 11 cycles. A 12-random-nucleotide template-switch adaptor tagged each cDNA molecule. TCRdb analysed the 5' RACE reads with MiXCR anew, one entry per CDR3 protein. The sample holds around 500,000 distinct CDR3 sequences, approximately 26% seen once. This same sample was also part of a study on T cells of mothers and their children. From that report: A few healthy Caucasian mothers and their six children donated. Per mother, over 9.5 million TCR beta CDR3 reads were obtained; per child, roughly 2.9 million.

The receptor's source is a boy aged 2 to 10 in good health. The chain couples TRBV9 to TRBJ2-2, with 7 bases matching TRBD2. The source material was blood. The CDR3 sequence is CASSVEGRDTGELFF. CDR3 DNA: TGTGCCAGCAGCGTAGAGGGGAGGGACACCGGGGAGCTGTTTTTT.